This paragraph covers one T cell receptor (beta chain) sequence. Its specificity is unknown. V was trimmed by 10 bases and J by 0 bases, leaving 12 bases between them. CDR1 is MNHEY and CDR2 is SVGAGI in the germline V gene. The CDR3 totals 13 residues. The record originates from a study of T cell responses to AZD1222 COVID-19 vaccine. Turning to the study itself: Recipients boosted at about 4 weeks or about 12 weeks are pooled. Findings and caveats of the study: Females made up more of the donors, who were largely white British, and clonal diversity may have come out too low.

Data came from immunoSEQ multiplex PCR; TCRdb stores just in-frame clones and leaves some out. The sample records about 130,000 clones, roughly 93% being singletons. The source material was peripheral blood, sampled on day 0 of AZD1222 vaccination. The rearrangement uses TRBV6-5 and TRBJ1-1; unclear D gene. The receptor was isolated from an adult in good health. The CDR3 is CATRAGMNTEAFF. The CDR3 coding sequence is TGTGCCACCAGAGCGGGAATGAACACTGAAGCTTTCTTT.